This entry is about one TCR beta chain. What it binds is not known. The source of the sample is a study of CD8+CD57+ T cells in acquired aplastic anemia. Study-level information: Sorted cells (CD4+ and CD8+) yielded DNA amounts that averaged 3.2 ug. Study results and caveats: Between patients and controls, 25 to 30 CD8+ CDR3 sequences were found in common. For CD8+ Simpson's diversity, patients and controls showed no significant difference.

Sequencing was done on patients that had shown CD8+CD57+ cell expansion by flow cytometry. Among the patients, none had received any therapy at the time of blood sampling. TCR beta VDJ and CDR3 profiling used genomic DNA as template. TCRdb reprocessed the reads with MiXCR, giving one entry per CDR3 protein. The table lists around 190,000 distinct CDR3 sequences, nearly 50% of them singletons. Per the germline V gene, CDR1 is SGHRS and CDR2 is YFSETQ. The CDR3 covers 17 residues. With 0 bases removed from V and 0 bases from J, the gap between germline ends came to 10 bases. Sequenced: sorted CD4+, CD8+, or CD8+CD57+ T cells (not recorded which) from PBMCs. The origin of this receptor is a human donor with aplastic anemia. The rearrangement links TRBV5-1 to TRBJ2-6; D is ambiguous. In nucleotides, the CDR3 is TGCGCCAGCAGCTTGGTGGCGCTCCACTCTGGGGCCAACGTCCTGACTTTC. Translating gives CASSLVALHSGANVLTF.